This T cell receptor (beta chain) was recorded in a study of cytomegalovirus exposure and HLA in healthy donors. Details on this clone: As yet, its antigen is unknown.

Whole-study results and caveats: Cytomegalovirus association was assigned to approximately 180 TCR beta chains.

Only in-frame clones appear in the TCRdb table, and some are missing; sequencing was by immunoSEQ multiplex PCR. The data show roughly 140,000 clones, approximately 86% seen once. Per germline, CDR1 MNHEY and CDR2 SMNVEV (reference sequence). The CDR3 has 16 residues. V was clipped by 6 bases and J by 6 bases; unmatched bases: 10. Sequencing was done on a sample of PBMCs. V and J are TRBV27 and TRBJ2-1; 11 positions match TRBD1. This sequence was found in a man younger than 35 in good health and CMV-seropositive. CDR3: CASRSRRDRGINEQFF. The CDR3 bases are TGTGCCAGCAGATCTCGCCGGGACAGGGGGATCAATGAGCAGTTCTTC.